The present T cell receptor beta chain was sequenced within a study of shared clonotypes between healthy human individuals. The naive CD8 population came from CD45RO-negative cells selected for CCR7, without terminally differentiated effector memory CD45RA+ cells. The V end lost 3 bases, the J end lost 8 bases, and 15 bases lay between the germline ends. Per germline, CDR1 ENHRY and CDR2 SYGVKD. The CDR3 has 14 amino acids. The method was immunoSEQ multiplex PCR; TCRdb's version includes in-frame clones alone and lacks a portion of them. The sample shows 2 million to 2.5 million clones, about 95% of them seen only once.

Sequenced sample: naive CD8+ T cells sorted from blood. The rearrangement links TRBV10-3 to TRBJ2-3; D is unresolved. The TCR originated in a man between 18 and 35 years old in good health. The DNA for the CDR3 is TGTGCCATCAGTGAAGGTGGCCTAATCCTTACGCAGTATTTT. It codes for CAISEGGLILTQYF.